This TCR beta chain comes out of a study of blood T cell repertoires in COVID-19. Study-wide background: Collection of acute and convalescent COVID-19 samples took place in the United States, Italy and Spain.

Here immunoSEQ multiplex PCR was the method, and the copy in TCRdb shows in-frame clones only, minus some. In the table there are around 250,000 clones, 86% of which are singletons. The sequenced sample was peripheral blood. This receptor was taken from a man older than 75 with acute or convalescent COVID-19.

CDR3 sequence: CASSEGRDLSYTF. Written as DNA, the CDR3 is TGTGCCAGCAGTGAGGGGAGGGACCTGAGCTACACCTTC. The chain couples TRBV6-1 to TRBJ1-2, with D possibly matching TRBD1 (5 bases). The CDR3 totals 13 residues. V dropped 3 bases and J dropped 9 bases, with 14 bases sitting between them. Germline V gives CDR1 MNHNS, CDR2 SASEGT.